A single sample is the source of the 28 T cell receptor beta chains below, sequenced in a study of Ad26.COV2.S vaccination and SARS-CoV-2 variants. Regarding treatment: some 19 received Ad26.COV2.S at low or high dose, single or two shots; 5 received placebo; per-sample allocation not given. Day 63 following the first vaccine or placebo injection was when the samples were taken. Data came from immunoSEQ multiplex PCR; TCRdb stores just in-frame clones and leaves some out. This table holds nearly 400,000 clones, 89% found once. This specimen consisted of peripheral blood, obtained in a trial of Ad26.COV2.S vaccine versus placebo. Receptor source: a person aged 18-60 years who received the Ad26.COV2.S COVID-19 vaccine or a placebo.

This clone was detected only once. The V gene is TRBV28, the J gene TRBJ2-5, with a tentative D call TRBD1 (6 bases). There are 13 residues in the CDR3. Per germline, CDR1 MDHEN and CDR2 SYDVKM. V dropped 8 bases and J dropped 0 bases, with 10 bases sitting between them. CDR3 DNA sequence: TGTGCCAGCCGTCACAGGGACCAAGAGACCCAGTACTTC. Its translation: CASRHRDQETQYF.

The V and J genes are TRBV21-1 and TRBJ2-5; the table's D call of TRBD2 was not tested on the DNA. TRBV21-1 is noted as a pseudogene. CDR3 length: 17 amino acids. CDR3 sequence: CASSMGLAGAVPETQYF. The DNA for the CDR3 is TGTGCCAGCAGCATGGGACTAGCGGGAGCCGTCCCAGAGACCCAGTACTTC.

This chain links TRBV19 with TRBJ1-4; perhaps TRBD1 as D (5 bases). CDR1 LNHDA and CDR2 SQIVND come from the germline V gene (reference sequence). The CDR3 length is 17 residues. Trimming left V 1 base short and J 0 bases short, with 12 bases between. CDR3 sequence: CASSIGPGAPTNEKLFF. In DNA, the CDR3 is TGTGCCAGTAGTATAGGTCCCGGGGCCCCAACTAATGAAAAACTGTTTTTT.

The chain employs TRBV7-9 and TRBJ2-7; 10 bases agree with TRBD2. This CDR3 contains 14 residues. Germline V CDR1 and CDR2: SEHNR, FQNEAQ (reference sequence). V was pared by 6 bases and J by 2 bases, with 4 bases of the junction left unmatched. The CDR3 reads CASSTAGGAYEQYF. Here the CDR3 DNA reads TGTGCCAGCAGTACAGCGGGAGGGGCCTACGAGCAGTACTTC.

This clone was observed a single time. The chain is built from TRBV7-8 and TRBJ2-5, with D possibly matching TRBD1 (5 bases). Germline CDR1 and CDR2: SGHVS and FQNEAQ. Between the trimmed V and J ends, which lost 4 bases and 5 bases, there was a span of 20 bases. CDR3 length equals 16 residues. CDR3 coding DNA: TGTGCCAGCAGCTCCGCTCAGGGAAGCTCTTACGAGACCCAGTACTTC. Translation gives CASSSAQGSSYETQYF.

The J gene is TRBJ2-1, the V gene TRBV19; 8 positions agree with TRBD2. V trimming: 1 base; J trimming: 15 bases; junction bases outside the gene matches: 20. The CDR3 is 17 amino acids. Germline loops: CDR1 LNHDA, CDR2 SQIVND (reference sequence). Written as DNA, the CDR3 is TGTGCCAGTAGTATAGGTGGGTTCACTAGCGGTATAGCTCTGCCGTTCTTC. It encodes CASSIGGFTSGIALPFF.

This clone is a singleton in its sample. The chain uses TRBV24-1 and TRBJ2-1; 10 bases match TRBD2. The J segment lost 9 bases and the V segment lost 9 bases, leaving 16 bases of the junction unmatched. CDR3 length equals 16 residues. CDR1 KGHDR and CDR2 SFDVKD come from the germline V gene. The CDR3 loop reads CATEKAGGPGRGEQFF. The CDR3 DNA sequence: TGTGCCACCGAAAAAGCGGGAGGGCCCGGAAGGGGTGAGCAGTTCTTC.

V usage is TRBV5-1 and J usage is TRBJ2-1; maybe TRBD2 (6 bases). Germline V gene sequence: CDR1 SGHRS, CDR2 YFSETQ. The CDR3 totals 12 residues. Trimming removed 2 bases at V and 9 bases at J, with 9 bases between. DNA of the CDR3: TGCGCCAGCAGCTTTGGTAGCGGTGAGCAGTTCTTC. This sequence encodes CASSFGSGEQFF.

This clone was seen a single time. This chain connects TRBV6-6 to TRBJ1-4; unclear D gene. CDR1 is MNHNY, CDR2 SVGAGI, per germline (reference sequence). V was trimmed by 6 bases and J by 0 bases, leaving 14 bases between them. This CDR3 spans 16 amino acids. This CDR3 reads CASRDPRKPTNEKLFF. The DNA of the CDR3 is TGTGCCAGCAGAGACCCAAGGAAACCAACTAATGAAAAACTGTTTTTT.

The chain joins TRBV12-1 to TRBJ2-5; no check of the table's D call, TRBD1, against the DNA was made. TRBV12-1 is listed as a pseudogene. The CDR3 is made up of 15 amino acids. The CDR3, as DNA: TGTGCCAGCAGCCCCTCCCGGGACAGGGGTCGGACCCAGTACTTC. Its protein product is CASSPSRDRGRTQYF.

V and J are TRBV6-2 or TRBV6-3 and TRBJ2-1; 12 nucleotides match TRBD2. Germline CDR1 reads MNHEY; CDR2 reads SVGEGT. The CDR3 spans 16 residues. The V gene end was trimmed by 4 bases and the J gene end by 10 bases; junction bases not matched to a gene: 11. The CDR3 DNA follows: TGTGCCAGCAGTTCCGGACTAGCGGGAAGAGCTCAGGAGCAGTTCTTC. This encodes CASSSGLAGRAQEQFF.

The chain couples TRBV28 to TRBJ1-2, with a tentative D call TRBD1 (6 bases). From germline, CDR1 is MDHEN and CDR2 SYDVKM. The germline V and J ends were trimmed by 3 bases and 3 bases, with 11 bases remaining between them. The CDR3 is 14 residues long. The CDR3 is CASSFGGPHYGYTF. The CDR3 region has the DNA TGTGCCAGCAGTTTTGGGGGGCCTCACTATGGCTACACCTTC.

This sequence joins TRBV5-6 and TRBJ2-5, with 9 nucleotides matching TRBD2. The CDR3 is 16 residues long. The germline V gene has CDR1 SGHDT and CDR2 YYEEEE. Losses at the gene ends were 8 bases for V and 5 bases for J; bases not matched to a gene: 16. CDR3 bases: TGTGCCAGTATGCTCCGGCGGGAGGCGGGGGGGGAGACCCAGTACTTC. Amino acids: CASMLRREAGGETQYF.

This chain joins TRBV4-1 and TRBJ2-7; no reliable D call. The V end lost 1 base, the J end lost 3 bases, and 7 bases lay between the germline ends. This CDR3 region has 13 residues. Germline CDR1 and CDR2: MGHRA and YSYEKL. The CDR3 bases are TGCGCCAGCAGCCAAGCATCGGGCTACGAGCAGTACTTC. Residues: CASSQASGYEQYF.

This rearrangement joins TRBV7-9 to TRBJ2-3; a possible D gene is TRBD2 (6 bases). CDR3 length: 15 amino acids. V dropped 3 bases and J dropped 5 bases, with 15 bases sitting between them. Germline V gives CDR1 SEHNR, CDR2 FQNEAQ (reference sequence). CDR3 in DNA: TGTGCCAGCAGCTTTCGATCCGGGAGTAAAGATACGCAGTATTTT. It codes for CASSFRSGSKDTQYF.

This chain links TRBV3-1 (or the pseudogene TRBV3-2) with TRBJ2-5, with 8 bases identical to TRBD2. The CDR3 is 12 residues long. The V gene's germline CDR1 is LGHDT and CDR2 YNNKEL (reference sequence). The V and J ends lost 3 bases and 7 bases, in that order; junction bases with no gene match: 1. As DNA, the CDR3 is TGTGCCAGCAGCCACGGGAGGGCGACCCAGTACTTC. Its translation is CASSHGRATQYF.

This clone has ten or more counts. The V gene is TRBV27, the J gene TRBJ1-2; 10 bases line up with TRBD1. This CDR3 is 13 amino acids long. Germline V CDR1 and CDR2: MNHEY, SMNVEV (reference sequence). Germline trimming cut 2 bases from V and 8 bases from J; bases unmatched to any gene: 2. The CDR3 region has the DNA TGTGCCAGCAGTTTAAGGACAGGGGGAGGCTACACCTTC. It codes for CASSLRTGGGYTF.

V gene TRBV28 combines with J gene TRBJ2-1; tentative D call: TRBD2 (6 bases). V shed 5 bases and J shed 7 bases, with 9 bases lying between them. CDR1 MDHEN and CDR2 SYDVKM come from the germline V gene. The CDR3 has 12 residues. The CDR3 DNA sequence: TGTGCCAGCAGTGGGGACTTGAATGAGCAGTTCTTC. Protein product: CASSGDLNEQFF.

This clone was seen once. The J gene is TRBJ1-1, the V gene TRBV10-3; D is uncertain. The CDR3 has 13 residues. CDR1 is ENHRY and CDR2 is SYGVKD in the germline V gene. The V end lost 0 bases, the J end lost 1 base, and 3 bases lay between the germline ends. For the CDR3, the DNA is TGTGCCATCAGTGAGTCACGGAACACTGAAGCTTTCTTT. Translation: CAISESRNTEAFF.

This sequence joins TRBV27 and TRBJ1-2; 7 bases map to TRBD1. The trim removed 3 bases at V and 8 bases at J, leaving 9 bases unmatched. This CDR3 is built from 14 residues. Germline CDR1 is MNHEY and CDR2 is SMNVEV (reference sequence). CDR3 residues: CASSFRRDSYGYTF. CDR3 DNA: TGTGCCAGCAGTTTCCGACGGGACAGCTACGGCTACACCTTC.

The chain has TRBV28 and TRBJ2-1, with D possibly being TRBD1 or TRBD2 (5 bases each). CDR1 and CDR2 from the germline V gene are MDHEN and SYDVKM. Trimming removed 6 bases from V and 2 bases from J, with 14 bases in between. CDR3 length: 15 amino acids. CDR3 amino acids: CASRSGRQPYNEQFF. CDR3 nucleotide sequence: TGTGCCAGCAGGTCGGGGCGCCAACCCTACAATGAGCAGTTCTTC.

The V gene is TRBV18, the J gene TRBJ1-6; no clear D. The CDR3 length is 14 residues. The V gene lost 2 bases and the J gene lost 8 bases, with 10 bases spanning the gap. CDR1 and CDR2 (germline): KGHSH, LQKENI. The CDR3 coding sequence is TGTGCCAGCTCACCAATCTCTAAGGATTCACCCCTCCACTTT. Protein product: CASSPISKDSPLHF.

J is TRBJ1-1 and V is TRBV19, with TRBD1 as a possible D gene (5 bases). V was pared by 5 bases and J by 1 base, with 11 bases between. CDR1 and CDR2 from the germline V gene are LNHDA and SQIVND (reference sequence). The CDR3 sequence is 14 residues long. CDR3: CASSLGQPNTEAFF. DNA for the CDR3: TGTGCCAGTAGTTTAGGACAACCGAACACTGAAGCTTTCTTT.

As DNA, the CDR3 is TGCGCCAGCAGCGAAACAGGGGGCTCCTACAATGAGCAGTTCTTC. Translated, it gives CASSETGGSYNEQFF. The chain couples TRBV5-1 to TRBJ2-1; 8 bases align to TRBD1. Germline CDR1 SGHRS, CDR2 YFSETQ. This CDR3 contains 15 residues. With 4 bases clipped from V and 0 bases from J, the junction kept 3 bases outside the gene matches. The variable domain in full, with the rest retrieved from reference TRBV5-1 and TRBJ2-1, is KAGVTQTPRYLIKTRGQQVTLSCSPISGHRSVSWYQQTPGQGLQFLFEYFSETQRNKGNFPGRFSGRQFSNSRSEMNVSTLELGDSALYLCASSETGGSYNEQFFGPGTRLTVL.

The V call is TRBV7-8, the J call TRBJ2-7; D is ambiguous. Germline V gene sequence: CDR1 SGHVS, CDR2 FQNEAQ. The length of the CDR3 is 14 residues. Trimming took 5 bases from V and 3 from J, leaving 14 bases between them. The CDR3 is CASSAGSLGYEQYF. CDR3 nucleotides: TGTGCCAGCAGCGCAGGATCCCTGGGCTACGAGCAGTACTTC. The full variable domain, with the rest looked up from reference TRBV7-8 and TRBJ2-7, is GAGVSQSPRYKVAKRGQDVALRCDPISGHVSLFWYQQALGQGPEFLTYFQNEAQLDKSGLPSDRFFAERPEGSVSTLKIQRTQQEDSAVYLCASSAGSLGYEQYFGPGTRLTVT.

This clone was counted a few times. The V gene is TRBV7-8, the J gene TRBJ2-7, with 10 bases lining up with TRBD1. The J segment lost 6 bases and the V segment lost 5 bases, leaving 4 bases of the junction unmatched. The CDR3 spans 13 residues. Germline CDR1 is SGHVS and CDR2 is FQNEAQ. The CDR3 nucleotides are TGTGCCAGCAGCCGGACAGGGGGTACCGAGCAGTACTTC. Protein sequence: CASSRTGGTEQYF.

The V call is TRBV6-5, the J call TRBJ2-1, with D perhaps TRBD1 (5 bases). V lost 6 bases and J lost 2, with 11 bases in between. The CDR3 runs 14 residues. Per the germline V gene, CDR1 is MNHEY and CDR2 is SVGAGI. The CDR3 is CASRSRQPYNEQFF. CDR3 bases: TGTGCCAGCAGATCCCGACAGCCCTACAATGAGCAGTTCTTC.

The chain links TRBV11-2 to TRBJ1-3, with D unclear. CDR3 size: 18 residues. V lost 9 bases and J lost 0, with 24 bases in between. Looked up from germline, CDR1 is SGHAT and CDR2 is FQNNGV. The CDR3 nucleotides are TGTGCCAGTTCCCTCCCGCCCGCGAGGGCAAGCTCTGGAAACACCATATATTTT. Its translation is CASSLPPARASSGNTIYF.